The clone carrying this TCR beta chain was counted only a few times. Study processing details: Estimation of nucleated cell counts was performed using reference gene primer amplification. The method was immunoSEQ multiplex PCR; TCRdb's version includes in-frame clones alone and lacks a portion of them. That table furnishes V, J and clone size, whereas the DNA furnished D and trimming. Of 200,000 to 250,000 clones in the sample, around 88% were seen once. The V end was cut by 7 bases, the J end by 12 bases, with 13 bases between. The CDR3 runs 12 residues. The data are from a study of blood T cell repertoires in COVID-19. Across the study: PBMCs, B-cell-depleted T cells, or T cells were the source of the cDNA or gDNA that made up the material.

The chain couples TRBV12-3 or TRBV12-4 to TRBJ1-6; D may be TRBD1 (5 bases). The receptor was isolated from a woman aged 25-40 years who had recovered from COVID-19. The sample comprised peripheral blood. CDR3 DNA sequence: TGTGCCAGCACGTACCTGGGGGGACCCCTCCACTTT. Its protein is CASTYLGGPLHF.